This record concerns one T cell receptor beta chain sequence. Its antigen is unidentified. The record originates from a study of cytomegalovirus exposure and HLA in healthy donors. Regarding the study as a whole: CMV serostatus alone was available as immune exposure information.

PCR primers comprised 60 Vbeta and 13 Jbeta primers. TCRdb's table, derived via immunoSEQ multiplex PCR, lists solely in-frame clones and lacks some. This table holds some 130,000 clones, 79% found once. Healthy people donating bone marrow made up the donors. This TCR was sampled from a man in his forties in good health and CMV-seropositive. Specimen: PBMCs.

CDR3 DNA sequence: TGTGCCAGCAGTGCAACACGAGTAAGGGGCTCCTACGAGCAGTACTTC. The encoded protein is CASSATRVRGSYEQYF. The chain combines TRBV6-1 with TRBJ2-7, with a possible D match to TRBD1 (5 bases). Germline V gives CDR1 MNHNS, CDR2 SASEGT. With 4 bases removed from V and 0 bases from J, the gap between germline ends came to 16 bases. The CDR3 contains 16 residues.